One sample yielded the 21 T cell receptor beta chains listed below, sequenced in a study of CXCR3-negative and CXCR3-positive naive CD8 T cells. All TRB cDNA libraries came from 5' RACE performed with UMI labels. TCRdb re-called the 5' RACE reads and gives one entry per CDR3 protein, without DNA. The sample's table shows more than 45,000 distinct CDR3 sequences. Input material: naive CXCR3- CD8+ T cells from blood. Subset: CD45RO-CCR7+CD27+CD95- naive CD8+ T cells lacking CXCR3 (TNR3-). These receptors were obtained from a human donor in good health. Some clones in this sample may be carry-over from other donors' samples.

This chain connects TRBV6-5 to TRBJ2-3; TCRdb designates TRBD2, a call that cannot be tested without DNA. Germline CDR1 is MNHEY and CDR2 is SVGAGI. The CDR3 is 16 amino acids. The CDR3 sequence is CASTPGLAGTTDTQYF.

The V gene is TRBV23-1, the J gene TRBJ2-5; TCRdb calls TRBD1, which cannot be checked without DNA. TRBV23-1 is flagged as an ORF with uncertain function. The CDR3 is 16 amino acids. This CDR3 reads CASSHLRGTEQETQYF.

The J gene is TRBJ2-2, the V gene TRBV4-3; the TRBD2 assignment by TCRdb is unverifiable without DNA. Looked up from germline, CDR1 is LGHNA and CDR2 is YSLEER. The CDR3 loop spans 14 amino acids. CDR3 sequence reads: CASSQAHEGGELFF.

V and J are TRBV12-3 or TRBV12-4 and TRBJ2-7; the D call from TCRdb, TRBD2, cannot be confirmed without DNA. The CDR3 covers 16 residues. CDR3: CASSMTGLAGPYEQYF.

J is TRBJ1-5 and V is TRBV7-9. This CDR3 region has 14 residues. CDR1 and CDR2 from the germline V gene are SEHNR and FQNEAQ (reference sequence). CDR3 amino acids: CASSRDSGNQPQHF.

The chain uses TRBV20-1 and TRBJ2-5; the TCRdb D gene call, TRBD2, has no DNA to confirm it. Germline-derived CDR1 and CDR2 are DFQATT and SNEGSKA (reference sequence). The CDR3 contains 16 residues. The chain's CDR3 is CSAPRNGGPTKETQYF.

V and J are TRBV11-1 and TRBJ2-1; TCRdb selects TRBD1, and the lack of DNA leaves this call unchecked. Germline V gene lookup returns CDR1 SGHAT and CDR2 FQDESV (reference sequence). This CDR3 is 20 amino acids long. The CDR3 sequence: CASSSWGKSANRVFYNEQFF.

This rearrangement joins TRBV27 to TRBJ2-3; TCRdb proposes TRBD1, but this gene call is untestable without DNA. Germline V gene data show CDR1 as MNHEY and CDR2 as SMNVEV (reference sequence). This CDR3 is 14 amino acids long. CDR3 loop: CASSSPSSPDPQYF.

V and J are TRBV6-4 and TRBJ2-3; without DNA, the TCRdb call of TRBD1 cannot be checked. The germline V gene has CDR1 MRHNA and CDR2 SNTAGT. This CDR3 has 16 residues. CDR3 amino acids: CASSEETGGGTDTQYF.

The chain is built from TRBV7-8 and TRBJ1-3; TCRdb's D call of TRBD1 is untestable without DNA. This CDR3 is built from 20 residues. CDR1 SGHVS and CDR2 FQNEAQ come from the germline V gene. CDR3 sequence reads: CASSLALGPIGLRSGNTIYF. The whole variable domain, remainder taken from reference TRBV7-8 and TRBJ1-3, is GAGVSQSPRYKVAKRGQDVALRCDPISGHVSLFWYQQALGQGPEFLTYFQNEAQLDKSGLPSDRFFAERPEGSVSTLKIQRTQQEDSAVYLCASSLALGPIGLRSGNTIYFGEGSWLTVV.

This sequence joins TRBV7-9 and TRBJ2-2; lacking DNA, the TRBD1 call made by TCRdb goes unchecked. This CDR3 contains 15 residues. CDR1 and CDR2 (germline): SEHNR, FQNEAQ (reference sequence). The CDR3 spells CARDSGGTNTGELFF.

The genes are TRBV7-2 and TRBJ2-7; with no DNA, the TCRdb D assignment of TRBD2 cannot be verified. CDR1 and CDR2 (germline): SGHTA, FQGNSA. The CDR3 covers 17 residues. This CDR3 reads CASSLAFGVAPMYEQYF. Combining the CDR3 with reference TRBV7-2 and TRBJ2-7 gives the whole variable domain GAGVSQSPSNKVTEKGKDVELRCDPISGHTALYWYRQSLGQGLEFLIYFQGNSAPDKSGLPSDRFSAERTGGSVSTLTIQRTQQEDSAVYLCASSLAFGVAPMYEQYFGPGTRLTVT.

The CDR3 region is CASSLRIQYATQETQYF. The V gene is TRBV7-2, the J gene TRBJ2-5; without DNA, the TCRdb call of TRBD2 cannot be checked. Germline assignment: CDR1 SGHTA and CDR2 FQGNSA. This CDR3 contains 17 residues.

This rearrangement joins TRBV1 to TRBJ2-1; the TCRdb D gene call, TRBD2, has no DNA to confirm it. TRBV1 is a pseudogene segment. This CDR3 has 16 amino acids. The CDR3 here is CTSSHRISLAGGLKFF.

The CDR3 protein is CSVELRGRSYNEQFF. The chain carries TRBV29-1 and TRBJ2-1; there is no DNA to check the TCRdb D call of TRBD1. CDR1 SQVTM and CDR2 ANQGSEA come from the germline V gene. The CDR3 runs 15 residues.

This chain uses TRBV7-2 with TRBJ2-5; TCRdb's D call of TRBD2 is untestable without DNA. The CDR3 contains 16 residues. Germline V gene lookup returns CDR1 SGHTA and CDR2 FQGNSA. The CDR3 spells CASSLFSLAAQETQYF.

The J gene is TRBJ2-7, the V gene TRBV7-2; TCRdb indicates TRBD1, and absent DNA this call remains unverified. Germline CDR1 reads SGHTA; CDR2 reads FQGNSA. The CDR3 covers 14 residues. The CDR3 reads CASSPGQGAYIQYF. Full variable domain (rest looked up from reference TRBV7-2 and TRBJ2-7): GAGVSQSPSNKVTEKGKDVELRCDPISGHTALYWYRQSLGQGLEFLIYFQGNSAPDKSGLPSDRFSAERTGGSVSTLTIQRTQQEDSAVYLCASSPGQGAYIQYFGPGTRLTVT.

The gene calls are TRBV2 and TRBJ2-7; TCRdb designates TRBD1, a call that cannot be tested without DNA. The germline V gene encodes CDR1 SNHLY and CDR2 FYNNEI. The CDR3 is 16 amino acids. This CDR3 reads CASSARGTGSSYEQYF.

The CDR3 is CASSVGTGSNQPQHF. The gene calls are TRBV7-2 and TRBJ1-5; the D gene TCRdb calls, TRBD1, cannot be checked with no DNA. There are 15 residues in the CDR3. CDR1 and CDR2 from the germline V gene are SGHTA and FQGNSA.

The rearrangement joins TRBV5-1 to TRBJ1-1; lacking DNA, the TRBD1 call made by TCRdb goes unchecked. CDR3 length: 14 amino acids. Germline lookup yields CDR1 SGHRS and CDR2 YFSETQ. CDR3 amino acids: CASTQTGWNTEAFF.

This chain uses TRBV5-1 with TRBJ2-1; TCRdb lists TRBD1, though no DNA is available to test this call. Germline values: CDR1 SGHRS, CDR2 YFSETQ. The CDR3 sequence is 16 residues long. CDR3 loop: CASSLFAGAPLREQFF. Supplemented by reference TRBV5-1 and TRBJ2-1, the full variable domain reads KAGVTQTPRYLIKTRGQQVTLSCSPISGHRSVSWYQQTPGQGLQFLFEYFSETQRNKGNFPGRFSGRQFSNSRSEMNVSTLELGDSALYLCASSLFAGAPLREQFFGPGTRLTVL.